Following are 11 T cell receptor beta chains from one sample sequenced in a study of graft-versus-host responses after intestinal transplantation. No antigen has been assigned to these receptors. Assay used: immunoSEQ multiplex PCR; TCRdb lists only in-frame clones, some missing. The data contain tens of thousands of clones, around 93% of them seen just once; the ten biggest clones take up 0.95% to 1.3%. The specimen was unstimulated CD8+ T cells sorted from spleen or lymph node cells, collected before transplant. These receptors were taken from a human donor who was the organ donor for an intestinal transplant.

The chain links TRBV5-1 to TRBJ2-3; the match to TRBD2 covers 8 bases. With 2 bases clipped from V and 1 base from J, the junction kept 6 bases outside the gene matches. Germline CDR1 reads SGHRS; CDR2 reads YFSETQ. The CDR3 spans 16 residues. The CDR3 DNA reads as TGCGCCAGCAGCTTTGGACCGGGACTAGGCACAGATACGCAGTATTTT. It specifies CASSFGPGLGTDTQYF.

V is TRBV19 and J is TRBJ2-1, with TRBD2 matching 13 bases. Germline CDR1 is LNHDA and CDR2 is SQIVND (reference sequence). V was pared by 7 bases and J by 9 bases, with 15 bases of the junction left unmatched. This CDR3 region has 17 residues. The CDR3 loop is CASTLHPGTSGTFEQFF. The CDR3 bases are TGTGCCAGTACTCTCCATCCCGGGACTAGCGGGACGTTTGAGCAGTTCTTC.

V is TRBV29-1 and J is TRBJ2-1; TRBD2 is a possible D gene (7 bases). This CDR3 is built from 14 residues. V shed 6 bases and J shed 0 bases, with 12 bases lying between them. Per germline, CDR1 SQVTM and CDR2 ANQGSEA. The CDR3 region is CSVGGLHSYNEQFF. The CDR3 coding sequence is TGCAGCGTGGGGGGGCTGCACTCCTACAATGAGCAGTTCTTC.

CDR3 in amino acids: CASSSRGREGYEQYF. Here the CDR3 DNA reads TGTGCCAGCAGCTCCCGGGGGCGGGAGGGCTACGAGCAGTACTTC. The chain joins TRBV5-6 to TRBJ2-7; TRBD2 aligns across 9 bases. CDR1 and CDR2 from the germline V gene are SGHDT and YYEEEE. CDR3 length: 15 residues. V was clipped by 3 bases and J by 3 bases; unmatched bases: 7.

This clone has only a few counts. V and J are TRBV5-6 and TRBJ1-6; D is ambiguous. Trimming removed 1 base at V and 6 bases at J, with 8 bases between. CDR1 is SGHDT and CDR2 is YYEEEE in the germline V gene. The CDR3 spans 14 residues. CDR3: CASSLSRINSPLHF. The CDR3 nucleotides read TGTGCCAGCAGCTTGTCCAGGATTAATTCACCCCTCCACTTT.

The rearrangement joins TRBV19 to TRBJ2-7; possibly TRBD1 for D (5 bases). From germline, CDR1 is LNHDA and CDR2 SQIVND (reference sequence). This CDR3 is built from 16 residues. The V end lost 0 bases, the J end lost 2 bases, and 14 bases lay between the germline ends. CDR3 coding DNA: TGTGCCAGTAGTATAGATCTGGAAGAAGGGGCCTACGAGCAGTACTTC. This encodes CASSIDLEEGAYEQYF. Together with reference TRBV19 and TRBJ2-7, the CDR3 gives the full variable domain: DGGITQSPKYLFRKEGQNVTLSCEQNLNHDAMYWYRQDPGQGLRLIYYSQIVNDFQKGDIAEGYSVSREKKESFPLTVTSAQKNPTAFYLCASSIDLEEGAYEQYFGPGTRLTVT.

The chain carries TRBV27 and TRBJ2-1, with D uncertain. The CDR3 contains 13 residues. With 8 bases removed from V and 7 bases from J, the gap between germline ends came to 15 bases. The germline CDR1 and CDR2 sequences are MNHEY and SMNVEV (reference sequence). The CDR3 spells CASSSGFRNEQFF. The CDR3 DNA reads TGTGCCAGCTCGTCCGGGTTCCGGAATGAGCAGTTCTTC.

The chain joins TRBV18 to TRBJ2-7; D is perhaps TRBD2 (6 bases). CDR3 length: 14 amino acids. Trimming cost V 2 bases and J 2 bases, with 10 bases left between them. Germline assignment: CDR1 KGHSH and CDR2 LQKENI. CDR3 sequence reads: CASSPGTVPYEQYF. The CDR3 bases are TGTGCCAGCTCACCAGGGACTGTTCCCTACGAGCAGTACTTC.

This chain connects TRBV27 to TRBJ1-2; TRBD1 matches at 9 bases. Germline V gene sequence: CDR1 MNHEY, CDR2 SMNVEV (reference sequence). J lost 0 bases, V lost 0 bases, and 5 bases had no gene match. This CDR3 has 17 residues. CDR3 bases: TGTGCCAGCAGTTTATCGTGGACAGGGGCCGCTAACTATGGCTACACCTTC. Protein sequence: CASSLSWTGAANYGYTF.

This chain connects TRBV28 to TRBJ1-1, with a possible D match to TRBD1 (6 bases). CDR3 length: 14 residues. The V end lost 3 bases, the J end lost 4 bases, and 12 bases lay between the germline ends. Germline CDR1 MDHEN, CDR2 SYDVKM. The CDR3 protein is CASSLGHSFTEAFF. The CDR3 coding sequence is TGTGCCAGCAGTTTGGGACATAGCTTCACTGAAGCTTTCTTT.

The V call is TRBV15, the J call TRBJ2-1, with TRBD2 matching over 7 bases. The CDR3 totals 17 residues. With 2 bases clipped from V and 6 bases from J, the junction kept 13 bases outside the gene matches. Germline assignment: CDR1 LNHNV and CDR2 YYDKDF (reference sequence). As DNA, the CDR3 is TGTGCCACCAGCAGACCCACTCGACCCGGACTAGTCAATGAGCAGTTCTTC. Its translation: CATSRPTRPGLVNEQFF.